This TCR beta chain was captured in a study of blood T cell repertoires in COVID-19. At the level of the study: Acute and convalescent COVID-19 specimens originated in the United States, Italy and Spain. T cells, B-cell-depleted T cells, or PBMCs supplied cDNA or gDNA.

The ends were cut back, 0 bases at V and 7 bases at J, with 15 bases in the middle. From germline, CDR1 is MNHEY and CDR2 SMNVEV (reference sequence). The CDR3 contains 16 residues. The authors' processing: Counts of nucleated cells, estimated from reference gene primer amplification, were obtained. This table comes from immunoSEQ multiplex PCR, and its TCRdb copy is limited to in-frame clones, with some not included. V and J calls and clone size are as listed in that table; D and trimming were resolved from the DNA. Of approximately 210,000 clones listed, just under 85% were seen once; the top ten hold 0.8% to 0.95%. Seattle cases were enrolled at active infection and followed longitudinally.

The sequenced material came from peripheral blood. The sequence derives from a man aged 55-75 years with COVID-19, enrolled during active disease. This rearrangement joins TRBV27 to TRBJ1-4, with D perhaps TRBD1 (6 bases). CDR3 sequence (DNA): TGTGCCAGCAGTTTATCCCGAGGGGGGGGTAGTGAAAAACTGTTTTTT. It translates to CASSLSRGGGSEKLFF.